This TCR beta chain was identified during a study of T cells in localized non-small cell lung cancer (TCRdb year 2020). As for the study more broadly: Comparing tumors with uninvolved tumor-adjacent lungs, the study looked at the T cell repertoires of approximately 250 patients with early-stage NSCLC. The cohort comprised roughly 220 treatment-naïve NSCLC patients with resected, localized lung tumors. The mean age of the NSCLC patients was under 70 years, with 120 to 150 men and 95 to 110 women.

At diagnosis, tumor, uninvolved tumor-adjacent lung and peripheral blood were collected and then preserved as a mix of FFPE and fresh-frozen material. For TCR repertoire profiling, the blood samples were analyzed as peripheral blood mononuclear cells. Broader findings and caveats from the paper: Uninvolved tumor-adjacent lung showed the highest T cell clonality, higher than tumor, which suggests more focused antigenic responses in the uninvolved tumor-adjacent lung. A median of roughly 60 of the top 100 tumor clones were detected in paired uninvolved adjacent lung, and 25 to 35 of these tumor clones were also found among the top 100 clones of the paired uninvolved adjacent lung. Because the study design was exploratory, TCR variables were selected using unadjusted p-values without false-discovery rate correction. Because multi-region tumor sequencing was not done, intratumor heterogeneity could not be ruled out. Higher T cell density in blood was associated with longer overall survival, whereas higher clonality in adjacent lung was associated with shorter survival.

Note on this clone: No cognate antigen has been identified for it. No base quality values were provided; no much bigger clone lies one nucleotide off.

TCR beta CDR3 regions were sequenced from DNA using the immunoSEQ Assay. The authors' analysis ran thus. To compute T cell density, TCR beta template counts were normalized to usable DNA, which was estimated by amplifying housekeeping genes. Using the preseqR package, richness was estimated by extrapolating to 120,000 templates for tissue samples and 400,000 templates for PBMC samples. Clonality was calculated as one minus Pielou's evenness. Tissue-enriched TCRs were identified through differential abundance testing performed on productive amino-acid clonotypes, with a minimum total count of 5 and an alpha of 0.1. The Jaccard Index and the Morisita Overlap Index were used to quantify repertoire overlap between compartments. GLIPH grouped TCR beta CDR3s together with public tetramer-defined viral CDR3s, and a viral motif had to include at least three viral sequences and show V-gene enrichment. TCRdb retrieved this table from immuneACCESS and kept in-frame rearrangements only. Not all clones are present; in checked studies, unresolved V genes account for under half, and no reason is known for the remainder. V and J calls plus clone size are reproduced from that table; the DNA served to infer D and trimming. The sample records some 90,000 clones, around 90% of which are singletons. The ten largest clonotypes hold roughly 15% of the sample.

The source material was peripheral blood, sampled before any cancer treatment. The source is a man aged 35 to 69 with stage I squamous cell lung carcinoma.

The CDR3 reads as follows: CASSPRGGLNYGYTF. The DNA is TGTGCCAGCTCACCCCGGGGGGGCCTTAACTATGGCTACACCTTC. The rearrangement combines TRBV18 with TRBJ1-2; the D gene is perhaps TRBD1, on 6 matching bases. V and J are truncated by 3 bases and 1 base respectively, leaving an intervening sequence of 12 bases. CDR1 KGHSH and CDR2 LQKENI are derived from the germline V gene. From cysteine to phenylalanine, the CDR3 is 15 amino acids long. Solely the CDR3 DNA is kept, with 45 bases framed from the first base.